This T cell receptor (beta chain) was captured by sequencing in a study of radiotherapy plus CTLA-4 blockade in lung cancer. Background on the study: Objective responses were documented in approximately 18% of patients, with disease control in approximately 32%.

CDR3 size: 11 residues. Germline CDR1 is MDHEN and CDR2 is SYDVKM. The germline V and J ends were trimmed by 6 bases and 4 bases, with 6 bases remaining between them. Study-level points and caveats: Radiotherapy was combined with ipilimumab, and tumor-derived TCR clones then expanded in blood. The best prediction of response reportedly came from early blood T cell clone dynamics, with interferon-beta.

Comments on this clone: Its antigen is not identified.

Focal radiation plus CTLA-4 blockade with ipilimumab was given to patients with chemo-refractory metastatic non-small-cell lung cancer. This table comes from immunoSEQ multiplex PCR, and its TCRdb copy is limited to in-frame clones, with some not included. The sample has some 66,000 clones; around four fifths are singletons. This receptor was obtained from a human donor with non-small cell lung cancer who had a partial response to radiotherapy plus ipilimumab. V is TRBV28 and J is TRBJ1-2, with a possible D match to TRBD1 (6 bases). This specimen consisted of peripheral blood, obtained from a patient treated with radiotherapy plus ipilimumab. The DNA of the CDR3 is TGTGCCAGCAGAGGGGGCTATGGCTACACCTTC. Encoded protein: CASRGGYGYTF.